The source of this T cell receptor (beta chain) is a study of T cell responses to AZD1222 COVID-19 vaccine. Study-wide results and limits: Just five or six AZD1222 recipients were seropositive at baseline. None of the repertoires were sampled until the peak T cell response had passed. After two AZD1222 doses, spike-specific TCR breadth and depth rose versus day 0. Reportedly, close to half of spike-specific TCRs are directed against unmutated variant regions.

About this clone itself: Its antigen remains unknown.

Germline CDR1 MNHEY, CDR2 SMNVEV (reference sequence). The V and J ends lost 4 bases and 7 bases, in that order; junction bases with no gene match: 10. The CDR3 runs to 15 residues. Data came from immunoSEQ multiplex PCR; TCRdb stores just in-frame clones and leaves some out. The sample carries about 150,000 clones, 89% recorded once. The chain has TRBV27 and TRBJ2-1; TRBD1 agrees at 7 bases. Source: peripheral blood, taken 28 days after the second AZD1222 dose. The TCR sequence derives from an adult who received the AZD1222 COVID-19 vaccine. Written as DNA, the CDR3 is TGTGCCAGCAGTTCGCCAGGGGGATTTCGGAATGAGCAGTTCTTC. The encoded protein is CASSSPGGFRNEQFF.